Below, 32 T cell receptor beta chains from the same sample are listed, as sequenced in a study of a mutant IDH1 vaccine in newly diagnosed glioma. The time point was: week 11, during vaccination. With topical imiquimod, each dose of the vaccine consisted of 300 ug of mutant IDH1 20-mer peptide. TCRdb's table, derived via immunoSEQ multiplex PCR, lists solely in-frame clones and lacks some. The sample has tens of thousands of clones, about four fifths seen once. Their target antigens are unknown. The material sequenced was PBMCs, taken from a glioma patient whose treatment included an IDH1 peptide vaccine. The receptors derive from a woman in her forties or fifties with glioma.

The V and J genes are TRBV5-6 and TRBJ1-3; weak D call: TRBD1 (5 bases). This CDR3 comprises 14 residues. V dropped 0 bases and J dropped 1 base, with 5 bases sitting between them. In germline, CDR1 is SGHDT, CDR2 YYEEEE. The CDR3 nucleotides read TGTGCCAGCAGCTTGGACAGGTCTGGAAACACCATATATTTT. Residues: CASSLDRSGNTIYF.

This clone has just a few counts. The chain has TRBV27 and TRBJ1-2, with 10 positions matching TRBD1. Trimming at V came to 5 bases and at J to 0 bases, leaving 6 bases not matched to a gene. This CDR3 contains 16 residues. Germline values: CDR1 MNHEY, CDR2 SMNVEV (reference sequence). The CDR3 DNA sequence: TGTGCCAGCAGTGCGTTGGACAGGGGGACTAACTATGGCTACACCTTC. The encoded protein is CASSALDRGTNYGYTF.

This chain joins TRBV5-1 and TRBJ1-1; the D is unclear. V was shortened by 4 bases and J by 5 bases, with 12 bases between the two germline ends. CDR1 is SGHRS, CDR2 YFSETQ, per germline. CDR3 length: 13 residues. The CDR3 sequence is CASSPRTSTEAFF. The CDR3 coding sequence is TGCGCCAGCAGCCCCCGGACTAGTACTGAAGCTTTCTTT.

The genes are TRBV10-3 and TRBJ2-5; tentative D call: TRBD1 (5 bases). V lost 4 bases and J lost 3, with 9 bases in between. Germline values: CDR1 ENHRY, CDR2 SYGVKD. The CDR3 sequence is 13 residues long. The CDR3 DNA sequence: TGTGCCATCAGTGGGCAGGGAAAAGAGACCCAGTACTTC. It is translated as CAISGQGKETQYF.

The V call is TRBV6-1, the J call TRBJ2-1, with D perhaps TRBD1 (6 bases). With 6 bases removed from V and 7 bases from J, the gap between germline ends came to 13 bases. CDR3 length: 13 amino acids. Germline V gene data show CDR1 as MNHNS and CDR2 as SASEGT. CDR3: CASRIQGDNEQFF. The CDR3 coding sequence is TGTGCCAGCAGGATACAGGGAGATAATGAGCAGTTCTTC.

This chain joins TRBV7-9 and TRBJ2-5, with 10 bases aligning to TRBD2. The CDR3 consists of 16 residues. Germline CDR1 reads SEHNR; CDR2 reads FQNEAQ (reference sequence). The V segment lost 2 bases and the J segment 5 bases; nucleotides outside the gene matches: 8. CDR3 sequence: CASSLKVSGGAETQYF. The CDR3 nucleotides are TGTGCCAGCAGCTTAAAAGTCAGCGGGGGGGCGGAGACCCAGTACTTC.

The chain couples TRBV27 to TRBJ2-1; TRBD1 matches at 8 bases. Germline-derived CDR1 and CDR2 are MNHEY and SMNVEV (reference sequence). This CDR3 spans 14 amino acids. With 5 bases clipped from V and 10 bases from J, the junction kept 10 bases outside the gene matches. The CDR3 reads CASSLRTGSEEQFF. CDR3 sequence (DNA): TGTGCCAGCAGTCTCCGGACAGGGAGTGAGGAGCAGTTCTTC.

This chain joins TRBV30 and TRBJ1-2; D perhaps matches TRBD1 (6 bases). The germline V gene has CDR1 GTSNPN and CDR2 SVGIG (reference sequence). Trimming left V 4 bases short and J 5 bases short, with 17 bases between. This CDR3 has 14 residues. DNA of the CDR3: TGTGCCTGGAAATCTCAGGGGCAGGGGTATGGCTACACCTTC. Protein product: CAWKSQGQGYGYTF. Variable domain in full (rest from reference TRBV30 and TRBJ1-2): SQTIHQWPATLVQPVGSPLSLECTVEGTSNPNLYWYRQAAGRGLQLLFYSVGIGQISSEVPQNLSASRPQDRQFILSSKKLLLSDSGFYLCAWKSQGQGYGYTFGSGTRLTVV.

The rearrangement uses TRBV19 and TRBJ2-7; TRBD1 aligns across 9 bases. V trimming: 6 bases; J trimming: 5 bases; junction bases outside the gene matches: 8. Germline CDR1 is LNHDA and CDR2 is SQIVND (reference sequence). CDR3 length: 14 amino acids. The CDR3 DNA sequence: TGTGCCAGTAGAACCGGGACAGGGAGTGACGAGCAGTACTTC. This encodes CASRTGTGSDEQYF.

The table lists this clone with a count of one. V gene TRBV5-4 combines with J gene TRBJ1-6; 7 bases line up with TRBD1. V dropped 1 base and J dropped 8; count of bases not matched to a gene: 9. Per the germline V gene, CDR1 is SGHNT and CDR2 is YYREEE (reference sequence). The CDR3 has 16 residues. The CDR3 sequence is CASSLRYGTEDSPLHF. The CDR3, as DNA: TGTGCCAGCAGCTTGAGATACGGGACAGAGGATTCACCCCTCCACTTT.

Here the CDR3 DNA reads TGCAGCGTTGAAAGTCCGCTAGCGGGGGAGCAAGAGACCCAGTACTTC. It is translated as CSVESPLAGEQETQYF. The chain combines TRBV29-1 with TRBJ2-5; 10 bases agree with TRBD2. CDR3 length: 16 amino acids. The germline CDR1 and CDR2 sequences are SQVTM and ANQGSEA. J lost 2 bases, V lost 2 bases, and 8 bases had no gene match.

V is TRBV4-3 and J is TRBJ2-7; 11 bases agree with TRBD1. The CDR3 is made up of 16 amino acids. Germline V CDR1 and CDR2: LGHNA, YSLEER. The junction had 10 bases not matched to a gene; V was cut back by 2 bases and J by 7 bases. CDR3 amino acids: CASSQYLRDRGDEQYF. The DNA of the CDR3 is TGCGCCAGCAGCCAATACCTCCGGGACAGGGGGGATGAGCAGTACTTC.

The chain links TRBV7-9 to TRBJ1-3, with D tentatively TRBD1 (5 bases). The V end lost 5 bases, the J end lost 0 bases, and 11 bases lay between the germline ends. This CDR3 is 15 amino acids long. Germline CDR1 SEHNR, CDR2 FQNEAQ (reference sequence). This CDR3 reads CASSQGEGSGNTIYF. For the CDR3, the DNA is TGTGCCAGCAGCCAAGGGGAGGGCTCTGGAAACACCATATATTTT.

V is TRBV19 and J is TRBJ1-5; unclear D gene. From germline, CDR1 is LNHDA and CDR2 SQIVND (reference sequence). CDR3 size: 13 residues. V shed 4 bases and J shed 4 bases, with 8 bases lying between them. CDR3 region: CASSTQKNQPQHF. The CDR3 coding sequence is TGTGCCAGTAGTACCCAGAAAAATCAGCCCCAGCATTTT. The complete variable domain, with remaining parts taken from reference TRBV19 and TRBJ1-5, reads DGGITQSPKYLFRKEGQNVTLSCEQNLNHDAMYWYRQDPGQGLRLIYYSQIVNDFQKGDIAEGYSVSREKKESFPLTVTSAQKNPTAFYLCASSTQKNQPQHFGDGTRLSIL.

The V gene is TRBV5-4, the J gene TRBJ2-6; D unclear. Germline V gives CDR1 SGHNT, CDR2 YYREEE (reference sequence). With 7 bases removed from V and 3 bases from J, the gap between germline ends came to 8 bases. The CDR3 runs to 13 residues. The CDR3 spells CASCPGGANVLTF. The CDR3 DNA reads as TGTGCCAGCTGTCCGGGTGGGGCCAACGTCCTGACTTTC.

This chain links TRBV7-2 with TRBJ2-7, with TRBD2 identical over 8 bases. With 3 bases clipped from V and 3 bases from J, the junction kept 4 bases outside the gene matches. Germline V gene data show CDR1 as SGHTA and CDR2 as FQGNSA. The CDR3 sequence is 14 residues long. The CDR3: CASSLSGGIYEQYF. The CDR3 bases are TGTGCCAGCAGCTTGAGCGGGGGCATCTACGAGCAGTACTTC.

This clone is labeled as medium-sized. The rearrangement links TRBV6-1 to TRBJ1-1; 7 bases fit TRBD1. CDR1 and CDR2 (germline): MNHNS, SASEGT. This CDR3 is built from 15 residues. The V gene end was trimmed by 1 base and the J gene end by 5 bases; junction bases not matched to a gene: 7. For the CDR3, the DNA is TGTGCCAGCAGTGAAGGGGAGGGGGCGGGGACTGAAGCTTTCTTT. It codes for CASSEGEGAGTEAFF.

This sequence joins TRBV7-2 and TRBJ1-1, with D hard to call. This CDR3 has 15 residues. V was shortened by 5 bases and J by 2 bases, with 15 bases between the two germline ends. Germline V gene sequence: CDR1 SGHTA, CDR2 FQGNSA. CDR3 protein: CASSPRSGLNTEAFF. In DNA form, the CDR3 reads TGTGCCAGCAGCCCACGGTCGGGCTTAAACACTGAAGCTTTCTTT.

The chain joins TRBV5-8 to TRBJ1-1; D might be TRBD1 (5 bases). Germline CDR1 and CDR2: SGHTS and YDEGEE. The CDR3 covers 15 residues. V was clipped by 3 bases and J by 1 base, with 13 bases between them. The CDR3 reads CASSWGGRRNTEAFF. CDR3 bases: TGTGCCAGCAGCTGGGGCGGACGGCGGAACACTGAAGCTTTCTTT. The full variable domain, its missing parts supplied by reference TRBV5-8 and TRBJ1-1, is EAGVTQSPTHLIKTRGQQATLRCSPISGHTSVYWYQQALGLGLQFLLWYDEGEERNRGNFPPRFSGRQFPNYSSELNVNALELEDSALYLCASSWGGRRNTEAFFGQGTRLTVV.

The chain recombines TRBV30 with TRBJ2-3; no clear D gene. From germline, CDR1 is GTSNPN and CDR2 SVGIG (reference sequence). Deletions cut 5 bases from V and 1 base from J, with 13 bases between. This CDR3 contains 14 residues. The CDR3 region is CAWSEMAGTDTQYF. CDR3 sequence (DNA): TGTGCCTGGTCTGAAATGGCGGGCACAGATACGCAGTATTTT.

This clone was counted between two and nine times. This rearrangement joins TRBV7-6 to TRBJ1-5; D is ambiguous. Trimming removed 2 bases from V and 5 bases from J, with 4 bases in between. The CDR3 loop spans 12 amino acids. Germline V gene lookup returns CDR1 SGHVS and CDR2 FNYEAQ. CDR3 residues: CASSLPDQPQHF. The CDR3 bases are TGTGCCAGCAGCTTACCGGATCAGCCCCAGCATTTT.

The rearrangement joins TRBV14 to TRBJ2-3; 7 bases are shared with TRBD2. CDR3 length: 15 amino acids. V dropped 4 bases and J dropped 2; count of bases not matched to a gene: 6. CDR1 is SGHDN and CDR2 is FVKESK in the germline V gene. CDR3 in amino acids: CASSRSGDITDTQYF. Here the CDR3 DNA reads TGTGCCAGCAGCCGCAGCGGGGATATCACAGATACGCAGTATTTT. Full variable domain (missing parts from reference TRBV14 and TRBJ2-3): EAGVTQFPSHSVIEKGQTVTLRCDPISGHDNLYWYRRVMGKEIKFLLHFVKESKQDESGMPNNRFLAERTGGTYSTLKVQPAELEDSGVYFCASSRSGDITDTQYFGPGTRLTVL.

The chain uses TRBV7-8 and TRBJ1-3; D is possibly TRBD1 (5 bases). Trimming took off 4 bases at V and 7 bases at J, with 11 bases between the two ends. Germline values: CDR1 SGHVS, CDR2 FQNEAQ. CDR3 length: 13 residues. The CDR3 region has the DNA TGTGCCAGCAGCTACCTGAGGGGTAACACCATATATTTT. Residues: CASSYLRGNTIYF.

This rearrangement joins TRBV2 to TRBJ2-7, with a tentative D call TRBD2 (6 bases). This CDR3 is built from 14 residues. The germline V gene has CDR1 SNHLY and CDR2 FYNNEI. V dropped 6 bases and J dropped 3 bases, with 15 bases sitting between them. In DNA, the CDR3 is TGTGCCAGCAGAGTACTAGCTGGGGGCTACGAGCAGTACTTC. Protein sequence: CASRVLAGGYEQYF.

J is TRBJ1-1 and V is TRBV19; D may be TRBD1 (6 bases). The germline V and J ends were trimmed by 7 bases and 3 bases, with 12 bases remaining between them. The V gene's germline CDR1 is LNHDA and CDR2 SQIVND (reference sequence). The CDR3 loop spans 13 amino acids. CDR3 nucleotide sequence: TGTGCCAGTAATTGGGGGCTGTACACTGAAGCTTTCTTT. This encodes CASNWGLYTEAFF.

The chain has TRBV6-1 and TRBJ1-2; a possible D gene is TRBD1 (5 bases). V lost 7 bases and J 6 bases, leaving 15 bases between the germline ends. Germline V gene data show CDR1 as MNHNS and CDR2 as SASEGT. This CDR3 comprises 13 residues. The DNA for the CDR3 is TGTGCCAGCATGCGAACAGGCGGGCATGGCTACACCTTC. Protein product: CASMRTGGHGYTF.

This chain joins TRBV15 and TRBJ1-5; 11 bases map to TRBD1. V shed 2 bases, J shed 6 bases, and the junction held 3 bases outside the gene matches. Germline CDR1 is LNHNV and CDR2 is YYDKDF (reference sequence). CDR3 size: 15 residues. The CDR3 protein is CATSRLDRGPQPQHF. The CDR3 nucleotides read TGTGCCACCAGCAGACTGGACAGGGGGCCTCAGCCCCAGCATTTT.

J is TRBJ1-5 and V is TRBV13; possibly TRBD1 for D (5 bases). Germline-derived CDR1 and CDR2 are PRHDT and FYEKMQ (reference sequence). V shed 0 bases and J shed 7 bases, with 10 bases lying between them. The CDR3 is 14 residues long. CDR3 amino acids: CASSLGGREQPQHF. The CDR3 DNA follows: TGTGCCAGCAGCTTAGGGGGGCGCGAACAGCCCCAGCATTTT.

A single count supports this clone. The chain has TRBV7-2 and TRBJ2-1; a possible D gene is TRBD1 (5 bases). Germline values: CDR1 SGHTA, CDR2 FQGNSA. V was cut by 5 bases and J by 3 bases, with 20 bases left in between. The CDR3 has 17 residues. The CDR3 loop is CASSPKSGAMSYNEQFF. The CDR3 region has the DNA TGTGCCAGCAGCCCAAAAAGTGGGGCAATGAGCTACAATGAGCAGTTCTTC. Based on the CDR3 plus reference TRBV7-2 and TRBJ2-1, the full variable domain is GAGVSQSPSNKVTEKGKDVELRCDPISGHTALYWYRQSLGQGLEFLIYFQGNSAPDKSGLPSDRFSAERTGGSVSTLTIQRTQQEDSAVYLCASSPKSGAMSYNEQFFGPGTRLTVL.

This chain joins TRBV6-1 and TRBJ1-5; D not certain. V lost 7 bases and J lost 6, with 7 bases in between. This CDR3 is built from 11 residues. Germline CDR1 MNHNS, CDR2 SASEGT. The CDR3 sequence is CASKDLQPQHF. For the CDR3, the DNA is TGTGCCAGCAAAGACCTTCAGCCCCAGCATTTT.

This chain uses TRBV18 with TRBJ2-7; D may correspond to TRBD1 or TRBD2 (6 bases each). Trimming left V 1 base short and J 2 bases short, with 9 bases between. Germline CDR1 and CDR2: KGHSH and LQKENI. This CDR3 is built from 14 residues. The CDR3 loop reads CASSPQGGTYEQYF. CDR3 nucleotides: TGTGCCAGCTCACCACAAGGGGGGACCTACGAGCAGTACTTC. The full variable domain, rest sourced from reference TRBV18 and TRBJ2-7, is NAGVMQNPRHLVRRRGQEARLRCSPMKGHSHVYWYRQLPEEGLKFMVYLQKENIIDESGMPKERFSAEFPKEGPSILRIQQVVRGDSAAYFCASSPQGGTYEQYFGPGTRLTVT.

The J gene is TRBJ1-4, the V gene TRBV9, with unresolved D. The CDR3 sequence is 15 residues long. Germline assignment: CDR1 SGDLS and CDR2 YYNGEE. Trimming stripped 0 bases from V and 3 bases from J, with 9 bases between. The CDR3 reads CASSVAGYANEKLFF. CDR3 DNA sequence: TGTGCCAGCAGCGTAGCGGGGTATGCTAATGAAAAACTGTTTTTT.